The 17 T cell receptor beta chains presented below share a single source sample, sequenced in a study of blood T cells in healthy people across ages. Primers used in a second PCR of about 6 to 11 cycles were a sample-barcoded 5' primer and a J-beta primer mix. MiXCR was run by TCRdb on the 5' RACE reads, yielding one entry per CDR3 protein. The repertoire includes just under 900,000 distinct CDR3 sequences, around 26% of them detected once, and 17% sits in the top ten. The sequenced sample consisted of blood. The receptor set was obtained from an elderly woman in good health.

The J gene is TRBJ2-6, the V gene TRBV3-1; no clear D. The CDR3 consists of 13 residues. V was clipped by 5 bases and J by 4 bases, with 6 bases between them. Germline V gene sequence: CDR1 LGHDT, CDR2 YNNKEL (reference sequence). DNA for the CDR3: TGTGCCAGCAGCGCCGTGGGGGCCAACGTCCTGACTTTC. It codes for CASSAVGANVLTF.

The chain links TRBV11-3 to TRBJ2-7; the match to TRBD2 covers 9 bases. Per germline, CDR1 SGHNT and CDR2 YENEEA. The V and J ends lost 1 base and 6 bases, in that order; junction bases with no gene match: 4. CDR3 length: 14 residues. CDR3 protein: CASSLVGTSLEQYF. In DNA form, the CDR3 reads TGTGCCAGCAGCTTAGTCGGGACTAGCCTCGAGCAGTACTTC. Drawing the rest from reference TRBV11-3 and TRBJ2-7, the complete variable domain is EAGVVQSPRYKIIEKKQPVAFWCNPISGHNTLYWYLQNLGQGPELLIRYENEEAVDDSQLPKDRFSAERLKGVDSTLKIQPAELGDSAVYLCASSLVGTSLEQYFGPGTRLTVT.

This clonotype has at least ten counts. The rearrangement joins TRBV6-2 or TRBV6-3 to TRBJ2-1, with 10 bases that match TRBD2. V lost 3 bases to trimming and J lost 0 bases; unmatched junction nucleotides: 5. Looked up from germline, CDR1 is MNHEY and CDR2 is SVGEGT. This CDR3 has 17 amino acids. In DNA, the CDR3 is TGTGCCAGCAGTTATGGACTAGCGGCTAGCTCCTACAATGAGCAGTTCTTC. Translated: CASSYGLAASSYNEQFF.

As to this clonotype: Being one base from a much bigger clone, this may be a read error. The chain has TRBV24-1 and TRBJ2-6; no clear D. This CDR3 has 16 residues. The germline CDR1 and CDR2 sequences are KGHDR and SFDVKD. The CDR3, as DNA: TGTGCCACCAGTGATCCAGGAAACTCTGAGGCCAACGTCCTGACTTTC. It yields the protein CATSDPGNSEANVLTF.

The rearrangement links TRBV30 to TRBJ2-7; TRBD1 is a possible D gene (6 bases). V dropped 5 bases and J dropped 0 bases, with 11 bases sitting between them. Germline V CDR1 and CDR2: GTSNPN, SVGIG (reference sequence). The CDR3 length is 13 residues. This chain's CDR3 is CAWGQSFSYEQYF. The DNA of the CDR3 is TGTGCCTGGGGACAGTCCTTCTCCTACGAGCAGTACTTC.

This clonotype was seen at least ten times. This rearrangement joins TRBV5-5 to TRBJ1-2; TRBD1 agrees at 11 bases. The V segment lost 0 bases and the J segment 4 bases; nucleotides outside the gene matches: 2. Looked up from germline, CDR1 is SGHKS and CDR2 is YYEKEE (reference sequence). The CDR3 extends over 15 amino acids. CDR3: CASSLGTGGVYGYTF. The CDR3 DNA sequence: TGTGCCAGCAGCTTGGGGACAGGGGGCGTCTATGGCTACACCTTC.

Only a few counts were recorded for this clonotype. Germline is not matched at one junction end, which may reflect a read error. The V gene is TRBV2, the J gene TRBJ2-3; TRBD2 matches 14 bases. This CDR3 spans 18 amino acids. CDR1 and CDR2 (germline): SNHLY, FYNNEI. The CDR3 region is CARSPGLAGGSSTDTQYF. The CDR3 nucleotides read TGTGCCCGCAGTCCCGGACTAGCGGGGGGTTCTAGCACAGATACGCAGTATTTT.

Worth noting for this clonotype: The final CDR3 position lacks the conserved phenylalanine or tryptophan, pointing to a likely read error. This sequence joins TRBV6-1 and TRBJ1-6; 7 nucleotides line up with TRBD1. Germline assignment: CDR1 MNHNS and CDR2 SASEGT. CDR3 length equals 18 residues. This CDR3 reads CASSAGKTGFGSNSPLHC. In nucleotides, the CDR3 is TGCGCCAGCAGTGCAGGGAAGACAGGGTTCGGTTCAAATTCACCCCTCCACTGT.

This clonotype was seen at least ten times. The rearrangement joins TRBV6-2 or TRBV6-3 to TRBJ2-7, with D uncertain. Germline loops: CDR1 MNHEY, CDR2 SVGEGT. The CDR3 has 15 amino acids. Trimming took off 0 bases at V and 2 bases at J, with 11 bases between the two ends. Here the CDR3 DNA reads TGTGCCAGCAGTTACTCTGGCAGTTACACCTACGAGCAGTACTTC. Protein: CASSYSGSYTYEQYF.

This rearrangement joins TRBV7-9 to TRBJ2-1; 7 bases agree with TRBD2. This CDR3 has 15 residues. V lost 1 base to trimming and J lost 9 bases; unmatched junction nucleotides: 9. CDR1 is SEHNR and CDR2 is FQNEAQ in the germline V gene (reference sequence). CDR3 amino acids: CASSLGAGLVAEQFF. CDR3 coding DNA: TGTGCCAGCAGCTTAGGAGCGGGGTTGGTGGCTGAGCAGTTCTTC. Using reference TRBV7-9 and TRBJ2-1 for the parts outside the CDR3, the full variable domain is DTGVSQNPRHKITKRGQNVTFRCDPISEHNRLYWYRQTLGQGPEFLTYFQNEAQLEKSRLLSDRFSAERPKGSFSTLEIQRTEQGDSAMYLCASSLGAGLVAEQFFGPGTRLTVL.

This clonotype was seen ten or more times. The chain employs TRBV10-3 and TRBJ2-4, with D possibly matching TRBD2 (6 bases). The CDR3 totals 16 residues. Germline V lookup: CDR1 ENHRY, CDR2 SYGVKD. Deletions cut 1 base from V and 2 bases from J, with 12 bases between. CDR3 in amino acids: CAISELAGTSKNIQYF. CDR3 nucleotides: TGTGCCATCAGTGAGTTGGCGGGGACCTCCAAAAACATTCAGTACTTC.

This clonotype was seen repeatedly, ten times or more. The chain uses TRBV7-9 and TRBJ2-5, with 7 bases lining up with TRBD2. The CDR3 totals 16 residues. Germline CDR1 SEHNR, CDR2 FQNEAQ (reference sequence). Trimming removed 5 bases from V and 5 bases from J; junction bases left unmatched: 14. CDR3 residues: CASSPSLGGRVETQYF. DNA for the CDR3: TGTGCCAGCAGCCCCTCTCTAGGAGGGAGGGTTGAGACCCAGTACTTC.

This clonotype was picked up many times. This chain links TRBV24-1 with TRBJ2-7; possibly TRBD1 for D (5 bases). Trimming cost V 1 base and J 2 bases, with 11 bases left between them. Germline CDR1 KGHDR, CDR2 SFDVKD. The CDR3 is 15 residues long. CDR3 sequence: CATSDFRTDTYEQYF. The CDR3 bases are TGTGCCACCAGTGATTTTCGGACGGACACCTACGAGCAGTACTTC.

This clonotype has a count of ten or more. The V gene is TRBV6-2 or TRBV6-3, the J gene TRBJ2-1; D is possibly TRBD1 or TRBD2 (5 bases each). V was shortened by 2 bases and J by 6 bases, with 14 bases between the two germline ends. The germline CDR1 and CDR2 sequences are MNHEY and SVGEGT. The CDR3 has 15 amino acids. CDR3 region: CASSYGSGSINEQFF. DNA of the CDR3: TGTGCCAGCAGTTACGGCTCAGGGAGTATCAATGAGCAGTTCTTC.

This clonotype was found a few times. The rearrangement uses TRBV3-1 and TRBJ1-5; the D gene is possibly TRBD1 (6 bases). Trimming left V 5 bases short and J 4 bases short, with 15 bases between. Looked up from germline, CDR1 is LGHDT and CDR2 is YNNKEL (reference sequence). The CDR3 runs 15 residues. CDR3 in amino acids: CASSDGTGKNQPQHF. The CDR3 region has the DNA TGTGCCAGCAGCGACGGAACAGGGAAGAATCAGCCCCAGCATTTT.

This clonotype was recorded many times. The V and J genes are TRBV7-2 and TRBJ2-3; D is possibly TRBD1 (5 bases). This CDR3 comprises 16 residues. Germline CDR1 and CDR2: SGHTA and FQGNSA. V was clipped by 1 base and J by 0 bases, with 11 bases between them. The CDR3 region has the DNA TGTGCCAGCAGCTTAGAGTGGGGCCACAGCACAGATACGCAGTATTTT. This gives the protein CASSLEWGHSTDTQYF.

J is TRBJ1-1 and V is TRBV11-3; unclear D gene. The V gene lost 3 bases and the J gene lost 7 bases, with 12 bases spanning the gap. From germline, CDR1 is SGHNT and CDR2 YENEEA. CDR3 length: 13 residues. This CDR3 reads CASSLDGVIEAFF. In DNA, the CDR3 is TGTGCCAGCAGCTTGGACGGAGTAATTGAAGCTTTCTTT.